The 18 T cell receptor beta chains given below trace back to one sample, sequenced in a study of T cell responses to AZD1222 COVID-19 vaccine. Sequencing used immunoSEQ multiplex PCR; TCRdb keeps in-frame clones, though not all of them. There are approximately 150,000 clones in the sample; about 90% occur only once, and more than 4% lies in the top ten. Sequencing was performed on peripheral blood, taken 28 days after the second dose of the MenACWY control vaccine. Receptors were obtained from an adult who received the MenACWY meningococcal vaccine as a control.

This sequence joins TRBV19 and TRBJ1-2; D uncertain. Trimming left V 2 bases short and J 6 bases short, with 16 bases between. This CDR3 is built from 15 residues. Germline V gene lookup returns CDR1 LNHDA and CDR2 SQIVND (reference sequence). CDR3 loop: CASSILVQGRNGYTF. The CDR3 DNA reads TGTGCCAGTAGTATACTAGTGCAAGGGAGAAATGGCTACACCTTC.

This chain's CDR3 is CATSRDPGQGAVYGYTF. Written as DNA, the CDR3 is TGTGCCACCAGCAGAGATCCCGGACAGGGGGCGGTGTATGGCTACACCTTC. This rearrangement joins TRBV15 to TRBJ1-2; 11 bases line up with TRBD1. V lost 0 bases to trimming and J lost 5 bases; unmatched junction nucleotides: 8. The CDR3 has 17 amino acids. From germline, CDR1 is LNHNV and CDR2 YYDKDF (reference sequence).

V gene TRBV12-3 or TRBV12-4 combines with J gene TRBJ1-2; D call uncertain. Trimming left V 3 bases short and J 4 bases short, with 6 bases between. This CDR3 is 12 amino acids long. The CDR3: CASSFQGYGYTF. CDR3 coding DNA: TGTGCCAGCAGTTTTCAAGGCTATGGCTACACCTTC.

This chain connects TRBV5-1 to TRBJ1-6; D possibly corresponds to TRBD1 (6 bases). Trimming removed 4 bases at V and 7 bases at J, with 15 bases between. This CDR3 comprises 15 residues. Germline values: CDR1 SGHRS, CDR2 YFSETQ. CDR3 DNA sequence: TGCGCCAGCAGCCTTATGGACAGCCAGAATTCACCCCTCCACTTT. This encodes CASSLMDSQNSPLHF.

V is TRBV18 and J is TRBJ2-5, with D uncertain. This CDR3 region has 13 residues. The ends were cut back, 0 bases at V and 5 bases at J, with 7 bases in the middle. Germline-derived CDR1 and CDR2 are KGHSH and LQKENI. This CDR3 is CASSPPVQETQYF. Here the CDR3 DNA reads TGTGCCAGCTCACCACCGGTACAGGAGACCCAGTACTTC.

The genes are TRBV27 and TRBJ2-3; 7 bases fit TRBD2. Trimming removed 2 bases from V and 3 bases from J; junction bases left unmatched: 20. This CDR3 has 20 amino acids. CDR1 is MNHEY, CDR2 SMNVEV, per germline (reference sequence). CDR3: CASSLVGLSEGGSWTDTQYF. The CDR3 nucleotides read TGTGCCAGCAGTTTAGTAGGCCTCAGTGAGGGCGGGAGCTGGACAGATACGCAGTATTTT.

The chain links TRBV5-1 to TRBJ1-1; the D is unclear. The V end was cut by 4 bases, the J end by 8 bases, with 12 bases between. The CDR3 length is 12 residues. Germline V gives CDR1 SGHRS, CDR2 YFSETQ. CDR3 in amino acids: CASSLDRLEAFF. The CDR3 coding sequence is TGCGCCAGCAGCCTGGACCGACTCGAAGCTTTCTTT.

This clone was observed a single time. This chain's CDR3 is CASSLDYLAGSEQFF. The CDR3 DNA sequence: TGTGCCAGCAGCTTAGATTACCTAGCGGGATCTGAGCAGTTCTTC. The V and J genes are TRBV11-3 and TRBJ2-1; 9 bases agree with TRBD2. V was pared by 0 bases and J by 9 bases, with 6 bases of the junction left unmatched. CDR3 length equals 15 residues. Germline V gene sequence: CDR1 SGHNT, CDR2 YENEEA.

CDR3 protein: CASSVTVMNTEAFF. Here the CDR3 DNA reads TGTGCCAGTAGTGTTACAGTAATGAACACTGAAGCTTTCTTT. The gene calls are TRBV19 and TRBJ1-1; D call uncertain. V lost 5 bases and J 0 bases, leaving 10 bases between the germline ends. Germline values: CDR1 LNHDA, CDR2 SQIVND (reference sequence). CDR3 length: 14 amino acids.

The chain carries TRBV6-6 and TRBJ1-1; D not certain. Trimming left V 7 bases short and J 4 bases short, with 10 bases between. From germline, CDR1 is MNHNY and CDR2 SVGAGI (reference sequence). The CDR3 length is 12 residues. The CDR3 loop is CASTPRGTEAFF. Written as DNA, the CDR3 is TGTGCCAGCACTCCTCGGGGCACTGAAGCTTTCTTT.

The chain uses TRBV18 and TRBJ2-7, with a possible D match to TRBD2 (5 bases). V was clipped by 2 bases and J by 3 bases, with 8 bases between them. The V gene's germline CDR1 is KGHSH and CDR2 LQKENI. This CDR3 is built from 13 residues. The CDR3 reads CASSPAGLYEQYF. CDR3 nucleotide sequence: TGTGCCAGCTCACCAGCGGGTCTCTACGAGCAGTACTTC.

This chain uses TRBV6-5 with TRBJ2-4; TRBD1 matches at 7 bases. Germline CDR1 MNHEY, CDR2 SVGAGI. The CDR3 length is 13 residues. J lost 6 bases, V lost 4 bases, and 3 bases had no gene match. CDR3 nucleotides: TGTGCCAGCAGTTCCTCAGGGGGAAACATTCAGTACTTC. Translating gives CASSSSGGNIQYF.

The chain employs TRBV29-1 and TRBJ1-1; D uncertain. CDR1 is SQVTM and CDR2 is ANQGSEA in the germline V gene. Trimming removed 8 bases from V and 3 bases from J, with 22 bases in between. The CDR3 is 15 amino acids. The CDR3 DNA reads TGCAGCAATCCGTACGGGGTCAAAGAAGACACTGAAGCTTTCTTT. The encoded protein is CSNPYGVKEDTEAFF.

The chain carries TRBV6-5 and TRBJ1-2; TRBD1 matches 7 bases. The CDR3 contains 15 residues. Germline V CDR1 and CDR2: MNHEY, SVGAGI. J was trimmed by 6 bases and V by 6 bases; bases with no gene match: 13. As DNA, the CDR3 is TGTGCCAGCAGCCAATTGGGCCGACAGGGACATGGCTACACCTTC. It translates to CASSQLGRQGHGYTF.

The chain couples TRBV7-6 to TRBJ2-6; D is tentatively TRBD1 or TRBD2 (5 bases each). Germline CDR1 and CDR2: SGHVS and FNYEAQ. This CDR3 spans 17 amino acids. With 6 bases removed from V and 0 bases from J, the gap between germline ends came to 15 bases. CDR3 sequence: CASSRDLGPSGANVLTF. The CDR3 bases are TGTGCCAGCAGTCGGGACCTGGGGCCCTCTGGGGCCAACGTCCTGACTTTC. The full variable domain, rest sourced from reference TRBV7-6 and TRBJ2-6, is GAGVSQSPRYKVTKRGQDVALRCDPISGHVSLYWYRQALGQGPEFLTYFNYEAQQDKSGLPNDRFSAERPEGSISTLTIQRTEQRDSAMYRCASSRDLGPSGANVLTFGAGSRLTVL.

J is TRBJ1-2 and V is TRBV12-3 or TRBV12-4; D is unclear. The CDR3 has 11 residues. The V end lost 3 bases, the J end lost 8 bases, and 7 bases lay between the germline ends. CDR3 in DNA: TGTGCCAGCAGTTTCATAGGCGGCTACACCTTC. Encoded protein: CASSFIGGYTF.

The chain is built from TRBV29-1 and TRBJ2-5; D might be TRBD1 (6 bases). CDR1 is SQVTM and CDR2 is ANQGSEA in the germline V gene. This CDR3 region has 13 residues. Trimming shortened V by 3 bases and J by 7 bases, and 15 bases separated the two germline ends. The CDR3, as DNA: TGCAGCGTTGATGTGGGACACGAAGTGACCCAGTACTTC. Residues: CSVDVGHEVTQYF.

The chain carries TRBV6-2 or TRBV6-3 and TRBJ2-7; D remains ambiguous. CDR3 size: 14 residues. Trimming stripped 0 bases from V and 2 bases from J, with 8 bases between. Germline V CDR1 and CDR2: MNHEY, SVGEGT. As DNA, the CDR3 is TGTGCCAGCAGTTACTCAGGATTCGCCTACGAGCAGTACTTC. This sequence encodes CASSYSGFAYEQYF.